This T cell receptor (beta chain) was observed in a study of blood T cell repertoires in COVID-19. Looking at the study overall: The United States, Italy and Spain provided the acute and convalescent COVID-19 samples. From T cells, B-cell-depleted T cells, or PBMCs came the material, which was cDNA or gDNA.

The CDR3 contains 15 residues. Germline CDR1 is SEHNR and CDR2 is FQNEAQ (reference sequence). V was pared by 5 bases and J by 8 bases, with 18 bases between. This clone has only a few counts. In the original processing: Reference gene primer amplification gave nucleated cell count estimates. Some clones are missing from TCRdb's copy, which holds only in-frame ones; the method was immunoSEQ multiplex PCR. The DNA gave D and trimming, while V, J and clone size come from that table. The repertoire has roughly 160,000 clones, around 89% of them found once; the top ten carry approximately 2%. The specimen sequenced was peripheral blood. V gene TRBV7-9 combines with J gene TRBJ1-4, with no clear D. This TCR derives from a middle-aged man who had recovered from COVID-19. The CDR3 spells CASSSPVRRVEKLFF. As DNA, the CDR3 is TGTGCCAGCAGCAGCCCCGTTCGTCGGGTAGAAAAACTGTTTTTT.